Reported below is one T cell receptor (beta chain). Its cognate antigen is unknown. The V and J ends lost 0 bases and 1 base respectively, with 7 bases between them. The CDR3 contains 14 residues. Germline CDR1 SGHRS, CDR2 YFSETQ. The sample comes from a study of T cells in localized non-small cell lung cancer. Study conclusions and caveats: The study sequenced only one region of the tumor. As a result, intratumor heterogeneity could not be excluded and remains possible. Adjacent uninvolved lung tissue had the highest T cell clonality, exceeding tumor. There was an association of higher blood T cell density with longer overall survival.

Assay used: immunoSEQ multiplex PCR; TCRdb lists only in-frame clones, some missing. The table lists tens of thousands of clones, 88% of them singletons. This material consisted of peripheral blood, taken before any cancer treatment. The receptor's source is a woman between 40 and 69 years old with stage I squamous cell lung carcinoma. The rearrangement uses TRBV5-1 and TRBJ1-1; no reliable D call. The chain's CDR3 is CASSLGAANTEAFF. The CDR3 DNA is TGCGCCAGCAGCTTGGGGGCGGCGAACACTGAAGCTTTCTTT.